The clone carrying this TCR beta chain came up once. The data were taken from a study of blood T cell repertoires in COVID-19. Study as a whole: Sites in the United States, Italy and Spain provided acute and convalescent COVID-19 samples. From T cells, B-cell-depleted T cells, or PBMCs came the material, which was cDNA or gDNA.

Original methodology: The authors estimated nucleated cell counts from reference gene primer amplification. Measured with immunoSEQ multiplex PCR; TCRdb has only the in-frame clones, and not every one. The V and J calls and clone size are taken from that table; D and trimming were inferred from the DNA. Of 98,000 or so clones in the sample, 88% were seen once. Germline CDR1 and CDR2: SGHTA and FQGNSA. The CDR3 consists of 14 residues. Trimming took 5 bases from V and 2 from J, leaving 13 bases between them. The receptor comes from a human donor in a cohort sampled during active COVID-19. The chain is built from TRBV7-2 and TRBJ2-7; TRBD2 might be the D (6 bases). The sample consisted of peripheral blood. CDR3 region: CASSPIAEPYEQYF. The CDR3 DNA follows: TGTGCCAGCAGCCCGATAGCGGAACCCTACGAGCAGTACTTC.